Sequencing of this T cell receptor (beta chain) was carried out in a study of blood T cells in healthy people across ages. This clonotype was counted only a few times. Together with a sample-barcoded 5' primer, a J-beta primer mix was included in a second PCR lasting roughly 6 to 12 cycles. MiXCR was run by TCRdb on the 5' RACE reads, yielding one entry per CDR3 protein. The sample shows 550,000 to 650,000 distinct CDR3 sequences, about 29% of them seen only once. These records were also assigned to another study, of T cells of mothers and their children.

The sequenced sample consisted of blood. The sequence came from a boy aged 2-9 years in good health.

CDR3 protein: CASSGPRADLAKNIQYF. For the CDR3, the DNA is TGTGCCAGCAGTGGCCCTAGGGCCGATCTAGCCAAAAACATTCAGTACTTC. The chain combines TRBV6-2 or TRBV6-3 with TRBJ2-4; no definite D call. V was pared by 5 bases and J by 0 bases, with 17 bases between. There are 17 residues in the CDR3. Germline lookup yields CDR1 MNHEY and CDR2 SVGEGT.